The TCR beta chain described here comes from a study of blood T cell repertoires in COVID-19. The wider study: Sample material is recorded as cDNA or gDNA derived from T cells, B-cell-depleted T cells, or PBMCs.

The CDR3 runs to 15 residues. Germline-derived CDR1 and CDR2 are SNHLY and FYNNEI. Trimming cost V 6 bases and J 6 bases, with 20 bases left between them. TCRdb's table, derived via immunoSEQ multiplex PCR, lists solely in-frame clones and lacks some. Here the sample spans about 470,000 clones, about nine tenths being singletons. The TCR sequence derives from a young woman who had recovered from COVID-19. The specimen was PBMCs or T cells enriched from blood (not recorded which). This rearrangement joins TRBV2 to TRBJ1-2; D may be TRBD1 (6 bases). The DNA for the CDR3 is TGTGCCAGCAGGCTAGGCGCCATAGGGGGACATGGCTACACCTTC. Encoded protein: CASRLGAIGGHGYTF.